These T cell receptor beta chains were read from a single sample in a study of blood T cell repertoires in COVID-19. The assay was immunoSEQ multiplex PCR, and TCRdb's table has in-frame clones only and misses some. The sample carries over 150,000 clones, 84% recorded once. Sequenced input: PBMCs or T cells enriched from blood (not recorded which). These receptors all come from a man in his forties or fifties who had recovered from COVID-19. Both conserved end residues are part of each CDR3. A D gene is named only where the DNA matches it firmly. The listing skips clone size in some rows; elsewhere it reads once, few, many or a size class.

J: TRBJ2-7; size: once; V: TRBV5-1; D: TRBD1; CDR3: CASSLGGQVGSYEQYF; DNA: TGCGCCAGCAGCTTGGGTGGACAGGTAGGCTCATACGAGCAGTACTTC
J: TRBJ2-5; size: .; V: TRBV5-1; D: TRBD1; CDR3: CASSPPTGATGETQYF; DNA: TGCGCCAGCAGCCCCCCGACAGGGGCGACAGGAGAGACCCAGTACTTC
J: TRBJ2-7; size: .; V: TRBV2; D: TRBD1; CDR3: CASNPPGQITYEQYF; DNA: TGTGCCAGCAATCCCCCGGGACAGATTACCTACGAGCAGTACTTC
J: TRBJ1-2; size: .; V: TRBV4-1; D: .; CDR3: CASSHSGRGANYGYTF; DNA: TGCGCCAGCAGCCATTCCGGGCGGGGAGCTAACTATGGCTACACCTTC
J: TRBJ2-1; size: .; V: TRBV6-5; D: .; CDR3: CASRKQAAVNEQFF; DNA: TGTGCCAGCCGGAAACAGGCGGCTGTCAATGAGCAGTTCTTC
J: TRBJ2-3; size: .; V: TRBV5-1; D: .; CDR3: CASSLGQNTDTQYF; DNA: TGCGCCAGCAGCTTGGGGCAGAACACAGATACGCAGTATTTT
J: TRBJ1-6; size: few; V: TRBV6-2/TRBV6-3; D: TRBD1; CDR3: CASSYQGAYSPLHF; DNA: TGTGCCAGCAGTTACCAGGGGGCTTATTCACCCCTCCACTTT
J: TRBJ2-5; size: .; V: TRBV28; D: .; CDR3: CASSFRPAQETQYF; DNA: TGTGCCAGCAGTTTCCGCCCCGCTCAGGAGACCCAGTACTTC
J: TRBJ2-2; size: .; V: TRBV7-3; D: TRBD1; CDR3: CASSADRVGAGELFF; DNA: TGTGCCAGCTCCGCTGACAGGGTCGGCGCTGGGGAGCTGTTTTTT
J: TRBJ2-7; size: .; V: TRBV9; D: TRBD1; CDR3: CASSARGQGAGEQYF; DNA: TGTGCCAGCAGCGCTCGGGGACAGGGGGCGGGTGAGCAGTACTTC
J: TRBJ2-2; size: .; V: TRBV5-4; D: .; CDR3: CASSPGAGIAGELFF; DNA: TGTGCCAGCAGCCCGGGAGCAGGGATCGCCGGGGAGCTGTTTTTT
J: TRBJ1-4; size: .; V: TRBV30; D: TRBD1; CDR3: CAWSGQQGGWAKLFF; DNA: TGTGCCTGGAGCGGCCAACAGGGGGGGTGGGCAAAACTGTTTTTT
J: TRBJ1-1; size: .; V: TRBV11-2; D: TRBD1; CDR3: CASSLATQGSPYGAFF; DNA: TGTGCCAGCAGCTTAGCCACACAGGGGTCCCCCTACGGAGCTTTCTTT
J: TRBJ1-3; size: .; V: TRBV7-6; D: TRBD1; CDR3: CASSPLTGPSGNTIYF; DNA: TGTGCCAGCAGCCCCTTGACAGGGCCCTCTGGAAACACCATATATTTT
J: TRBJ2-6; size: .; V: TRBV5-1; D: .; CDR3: CASSPTGSGANVLTF; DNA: TGCGCCAGCAGCCCGACGGGGTCTGGGGCCAACGTCCTGACTTTC
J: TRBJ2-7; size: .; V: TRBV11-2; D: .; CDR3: CASSQGGGTYEQYF; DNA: TGTGCCAGCAGCCAGGGGGGAGGAACCTACGAGCAGTACTTC
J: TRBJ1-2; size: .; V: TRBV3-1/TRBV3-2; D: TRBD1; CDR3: CASSQTGTGTNYGYTF; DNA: TGTGCCAGCAGCCAAACCGGGACAGGGACTAACTATGGCTACACCTTC